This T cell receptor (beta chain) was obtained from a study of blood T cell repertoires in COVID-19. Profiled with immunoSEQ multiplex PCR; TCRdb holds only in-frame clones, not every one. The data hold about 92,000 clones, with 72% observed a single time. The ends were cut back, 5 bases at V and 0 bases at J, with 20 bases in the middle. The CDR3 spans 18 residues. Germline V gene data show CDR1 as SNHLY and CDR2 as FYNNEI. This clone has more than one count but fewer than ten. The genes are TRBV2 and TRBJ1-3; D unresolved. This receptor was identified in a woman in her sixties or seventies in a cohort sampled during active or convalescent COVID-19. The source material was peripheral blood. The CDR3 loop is CASSLHRAPGSSGNTIYF. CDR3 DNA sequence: TGTGCCAGCAGTTTACATCGGGCTCCGGGGAGCTCTGGAAACACCATATATTTT.